This T cell receptor beta chain originates from a study of blood T cell repertoires in COVID-19. Overall study: Sample material is recorded as cDNA or gDNA derived from T cells, B-cell-depleted T cells, or PBMCs.

CDR1 and CDR2 (germline): SEHNR, FQNEAQ (reference sequence). This CDR3 contains 16 residues. The ends were cut back, 2 bases at V and 5 bases at J, with 16 bases in the middle. In the source study's methods: The authors estimated nucleated cell counts from reference gene primer amplification. Using immunoSEQ multiplex PCR, the repertoire was profiled, and TCRdb retains in-frame clones only, with some absent. D and trimming come from the DNA, and the V and J calls and clone size come from that table. The sample contains a few hundred thousand clones, around 90% of which appear only once. The Seattle patients joined while their infection was active and were tracked longitudinally afterward.

Sequencing was carried out using peripheral blood. The rearrangement uses TRBV7-9 and TRBJ2-1, with D tentatively TRBD2 (5 bases). The TCR originated in a woman under 40 with COVID-19, enrolled during active disease. The DNA for the CDR3 is TGTGCCAGCAGCTTAAAGGAGAGGGTTAAAGACAATGAGCAGTTCTTC. Its protein is CASSLKERVKDNEQFF.